The 14 T cell receptor beta chains below all came from one sample that was sequenced in a study of HIV-infected patients and healthy controls. In TCRdb, the 5' RACE reads were re-called with MiXCR into one record per CDR3 protein. The sample comprises 60,000 to 75,000 distinct CDR3 sequences, less than 20% of which are singletons, and approximately 5% rests with the top ten. The specimen was CD4+ T cells from blood. These receptor sequences come from a human donor in good health.

This clonotype came up a few times. The chain carries TRBV3-1 and TRBJ2-5; the match to TRBD2 covers 8 bases. V lost 4 bases to trimming and J lost 4 bases; unmatched junction nucleotides: 2. Germline values: CDR1 LGHDT, CDR2 YNNKEL (reference sequence). There are 13 residues in the CDR3. The CDR3: CASSRREGETQYF. The CDR3, as DNA: TGTGCCAGCAGCCGACGGGAGGGAGAGACCCAGTACTTC.

The J gene is TRBJ2-5, the V gene TRBV18; 9 bases agree with TRBD1. The CDR3 spans 16 residues. Germline V CDR1 and CDR2: KGHSH, LQKENI. The V gene end was trimmed by 3 bases and the J gene end by 3 bases; junction bases not matched to a gene: 8. The DNA for the CDR3 is TGTGCCAGCTCACCCCCACAGGGGGCGAGGGAAGAGACCCAGTACTTC. Translated, it gives CASSPPQGAREETQYF.

This clonotype was observed a handful of times. This chain joins TRBV30 and TRBJ2-7, with D perhaps matching TRBD2 (5 bases). V lost 0 bases, J lost 3 bases, and 6 bases lay in between. CDR1 GTSNPN and CDR2 SVGIG come from the germline V gene (reference sequence). This CDR3 region has 12 residues. Here the CDR3 reads CAWSVGGYEQYF. The CDR3 DNA reads TGTGCCTGGAGTGTAGGAGGCTACGAGCAGTACTTC.

This clonotype was seen only a few times. The gene calls are TRBV2 and TRBJ1-4; unclear D gene. The CDR3 sequence is 14 residues long. V was trimmed by 10 bases and J by 7 bases, leaving 19 bases between them. Germline V gives CDR1 SNHLY, CDR2 FYNNEI. The CDR3, as DNA: TGTGCCACCGAGGTTGGGGTACTTTCTGAAAAACTGTTTTTT. Encoded protein: CATEVGVLSEKLFF.

Many counts were recorded for this clonotype. The chain is built from TRBV7-2 and TRBJ1-4, with D tentatively TRBD1 (6 bases). CDR1 and CDR2 from the germline V gene are SGHTA and FQGNSA. The V and J ends lost 5 bases and 5 bases respectively, with 12 bases between them. This CDR3 has 14 amino acids. The CDR3, as DNA: TGTGCCAGCAGCGAGGACAGTACGAATGAAAAACTGTTTTTT. Its translation is CASSEDSTNEKLFF.

The V gene is TRBV7-2, the J gene TRBJ2-7; D might be TRBD2 (6 bases). Trimming removed 5 bases from V and 2 bases from J, with 19 bases in between. The CDR3 consists of 16 residues. The germline V gene encodes CDR1 SGHTA and CDR2 FQGNSA. The CDR3 nucleotides read TGTGCCAGCAGCCGAAATCTAGCGACTCCCACCTACGAGCAGTACTTC. Protein: CASSRNLATPTYEQYF.

The rearrangement uses TRBV20-1 and TRBJ2-3, with 7 bases identical to TRBD1. The CDR3 is made up of 12 amino acids. The V and J ends lost 5 bases and 4 bases, in that order; junction bases with no gene match: 3. The germline V gene encodes CDR1 DFQATT and CDR2 SNEGSKA (reference sequence). The CDR3 reads CSADREADTQYF. DNA of the CDR3: TGCAGTGCTGACAGGGAAGCAGATACGCAGTATTTT.

The chain couples TRBV2 to TRBJ1-1, with a possible D match to TRBD1 (5 bases). Germline V gives CDR1 SNHLY, CDR2 FYNNEI. V gave up 8 bases and J gave up 2 bases, with 9 bases separating them. This CDR3 spans 12 amino acids. The CDR3 here is CASFRVNTEAFF. In DNA, the CDR3 is TGTGCCAGCTTCAGGGTCAACACTGAAGCTTTCTTT.

V gene TRBV6-4 combines with J gene TRBJ1-1; TRBD1 agrees at 7 bases. The trim removed 6 bases at V and 3 bases at J, leaving 7 bases unmatched. The V gene's germline CDR1 is MRHNA and CDR2 SNTAGT. The CDR3 is 14 amino acids. DNA of the CDR3: TGTGCCAGCAGCAGGGGGGAGGGATACACTGAAGCTTTCTTT. Its translation is CASSRGEGYTEAFF.

V gene TRBV29-1 combines with J gene TRBJ2-5; tentatively, D is TRBD1 or TRBD2 (5 bases each). CDR3 length equals 13 residues. V was shortened by 4 bases and J by 1 base, with 10 bases between the two germline ends. The germline CDR1 and CDR2 sequences are SQVTM and ANQGSEA. DNA for the CDR3: TGCAGCGTTGGTTGGGGGAGCCAAGAGACCCAGTACTTC. Translation gives CSVGWGSQETQYF.

In its sample, this clonotype was seen many times. This chain connects TRBV4-1 to TRBJ2-1; 15 positions match TRBD2. The V segment lost 3 bases and the J segment 8 bases; nucleotides outside the gene matches: 17. The germline V gene encodes CDR1 MGHRA and CDR2 YSYEKL. The CDR3 contains 20 residues. The DNA for the CDR3 is TGCGCCAGCAGCCAGGGAGGACTAGCGGGAGGGCCCGGGAAAATCCATGAGCAGTTCTTC. This translates into CASSQGGLAGGPGKIHEQFF.

The chain combines TRBV7-2 with TRBJ2-1; TRBD1 might be the D (5 bases). Germline lookup yields CDR1 SGHTA and CDR2 FQGNSA. V shed 0 bases and J shed 5 bases, with 14 bases lying between them. CDR3 length: 16 residues. CDR3 loop: CASSLAPGRQDNEQFF. CDR3 in DNA: TGTGCCAGCAGCTTAGCGCCAGGGCGTCAGGACAATGAGCAGTTCTTC.

This clonotype appeared a few times. The V and J genes are TRBV7-9 and TRBJ1-2; no definite D call. In germline, CDR1 is SEHNR, CDR2 FQNEAQ (reference sequence). Trimming cost V 0 bases and J 2 bases, with 10 bases left between them. The length of the CDR3 is 15 residues. The CDR3 loop reads CASSLALGGNYGYTF. CDR3 coding DNA: TGTGCCAGCAGCTTAGCGCTGGGAGGCAACTATGGCTACACCTTC. Combining the CDR3 with reference TRBV7-9 and TRBJ1-2 gives the whole variable domain DTGVSQNPRHKITKRGQNVTFRCDPISEHNRLYWYRQTLGQGPEFLTYFQNEAQLEKSRLLSDRFSAERPKGSFSTLEIQRTEQGDSAMYLCASSLALGGNYGYTFGSGTRLTVV.

The rearrangement links TRBV20-1 to TRBJ1-1, with TRBD1 matching 9 bases. The J segment lost 7 bases and the V segment lost 6 bases, leaving 15 bases of the junction unmatched. The CDR3 spans 15 residues. In germline, CDR1 is DFQATT, CDR2 SNEGSKA (reference sequence). The CDR3 here is CSASGQGLEGDEAFF. The CDR3 DNA is TGCAGTGCAAGTGGACAGGGGTTGGAGGGAGATGAAGCTTTCTTT.